This T cell receptor beta chain originates from a study of T cells in Graves' hyperthyroidism and ophthalmopathy. General study results and limits: Ophthalmopathy and stable hyperthyroidism were told apart by a 13 V-J model. Blood held most thyroid clonotypes expanded above 0.001 frequency.

Amplified regions were TCR beta CDR3 sequences from RNA transcripts. First-round RT-PCR of the TCR CDR3 relied on the HTBI primer set. TCRdb reanalysed the multiplex PCR reads using MiXCR and keeps one entry per CDR3 protein. The sample lists approximately 690,000 distinct CDR3 sequences; about 14% were seen once. This clonotype has at least ten counts. Its antigen remains unidentified. Germline loops: CDR1 SGHAT, CDR2 FQNNGV. CDR3 length equals 17 residues. V dropped 4 bases and J dropped 4; count of bases not matched to a gene: 4. Among ophthalmopathy patients, the Clinical Activity Score reached at least 3, the NOSPECS grade reached at least 4, and duration remained under 3 months.

The receptor comes from a woman between 45 and 65 years old with Graves' ophthalmopathy. The sample comprised blood. The V call is TRBV11-2, the J call TRBJ2-1; 16 bases line up with TRBD2. Here the CDR3 DNA reads TGTGCCAGCAGCTGGGGACTAGCGGGAGGGTTATACAATGAGCAGTTCTTC. Amino acids: CASSWGLAGGLYNEQFF.